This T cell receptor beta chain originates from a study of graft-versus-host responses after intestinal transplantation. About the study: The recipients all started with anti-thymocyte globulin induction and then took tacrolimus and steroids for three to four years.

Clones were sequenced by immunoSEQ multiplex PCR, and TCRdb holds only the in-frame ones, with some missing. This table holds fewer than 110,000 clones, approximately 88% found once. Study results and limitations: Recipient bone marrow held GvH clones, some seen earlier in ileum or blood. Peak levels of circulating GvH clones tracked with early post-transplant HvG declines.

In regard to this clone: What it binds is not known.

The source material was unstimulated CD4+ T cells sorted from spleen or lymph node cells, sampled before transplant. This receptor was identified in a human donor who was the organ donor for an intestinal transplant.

The CDR3 DNA is TGTGCCAGCAGCTCCCGAGGGGGCGGGAGGTCGACAGATACGCAGTATTTT. Translating gives CASSSRGGGRSTDTQYF. V is TRBV7-8 and J is TRBJ2-3, with a possible D match to TRBD2 (8 bases). V shed 4 bases and J shed 3 bases, with 20 bases lying between them. The CDR3 consists of 17 residues. CDR1 is SGHVS and CDR2 is FQNEAQ in the germline V gene.